This T cell receptor beta chain was obtained from a study of blood T cell repertoires in COVID-19. Background on the study: PBMCs, B-cell-depleted T cells, or T cells were the source of the cDNA or gDNA that made up the material.

Only in-frame clones appear in the TCRdb table, and some are missing; sequencing was by immunoSEQ multiplex PCR. Altogether roughly 160,000 clones are present, 84% being singletons, with the ten largest covering less than 3.5%. CDR1 and CDR2 (germline): LGHDT, YNNKEL (reference sequence). With 0 bases removed from V and 0 bases from J, the gap between germline ends came to 15 bases. The length of the CDR3 is 19 residues. Seattle patients were enrolled during active infection and followed longitudinally. The chain carries TRBV3-1 (or the pseudogene TRBV3-2) and TRBJ2-6; D not resolved. The sample comprised peripheral blood. This receptor was taken from a woman older than 75 with COVID-19, enrolled during active disease. The CDR3: CASSQEVALNSSGANVLTF. The DNA for the CDR3 is TGTGCCAGCAGCCAAGAGGTCGCCTTAAATAGCTCTGGGGCCAACGTCCTGACTTTC.